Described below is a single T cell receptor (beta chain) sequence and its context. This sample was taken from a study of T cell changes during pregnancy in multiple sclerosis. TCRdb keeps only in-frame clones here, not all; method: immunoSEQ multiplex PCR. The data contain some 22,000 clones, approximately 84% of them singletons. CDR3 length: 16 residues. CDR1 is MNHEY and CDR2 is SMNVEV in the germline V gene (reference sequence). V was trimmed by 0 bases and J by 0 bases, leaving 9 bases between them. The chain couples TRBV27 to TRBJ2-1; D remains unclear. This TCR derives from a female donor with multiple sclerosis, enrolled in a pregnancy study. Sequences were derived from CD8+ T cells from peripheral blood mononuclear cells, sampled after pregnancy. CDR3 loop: CASSLSSPSSYNEQFF. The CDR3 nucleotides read TGTGCCAGCAGTTTATCGAGCCCGAGCTCCTACAATGAGCAGTTCTTC.